A selection of T cell receptor beta chains follows, all from one sample in a study of blood T cell repertoires in COVID-19. Libraries were prepared by immunoSEQ multiplex PCR; TCRdb keeps only in-frame clonotypes and omits some of them. The table lists more than 100,000 clones, around 87% of them singletons. The material sequenced was peripheral blood. Receptors originate from a woman in her sixties with acute or convalescent COVID-19. The CDR3 runs from the conserved cysteine through the conserved F or W. Fields, in order: clone size, J gene, V gene, D gene, CDR3 protein, CDR3 DNA. A D gene is named only where the DNA matches it firmly. Not every row has a clone size; where given, it reads once, few, many or a size class.

- TRBJ2-5 TRBV11-2 - CASSSYFGETQETQYF TGTGCCAGCAGCTCCTATTTCGGGGAGACCCAAGAGACCCAGTACTTC
- TRBJ1-1 TRBV19 TRBD1 CASSTPRDRANTEAFF TGTGCCAGTAGTACCCCTCGGGACAGGGCGAACACTGAAGCTTTCTTT
- TRBJ1-6 TRBV7-3 - CASSLGGNPNSPLHF TGTGCCAGCAGCTTGGGGGGGAACCCTAATTCACCCCTCCACTTT
- TRBJ1-6 TRBV25-1 - CASSAAQVLSPLHF TGTGCCAGCAGTGCAGCACAGGTGCTATCACCCCTCCACTTT
- TRBJ2-6 TRBV5-1 TRBD1 CASSGTGAGANVLTF TGCGCCAGCAGCGGTACAGGGGCTGGGGCCAACGTCCTGACTTTC
- TRBJ1-3 TRBV12-3/TRBV12-4 - CASSFVSGNTIYF TGTGCCAGCAGTTTTGTATCTGGAAACACCATATATTTT
once TRBJ1-2 TRBV10-1 - CASPNGTTDSYGYTF TGCGCCAGCCCTAACGGGACTACTGATAGCTATGGCTACACCTTC
- TRBJ2-5 TRBV7-7 - CASSPHGGGKVTQYF TGTGCTAGCAGCCCTCATGGCGGGGGCAAGGTGACCCAGTACTTC
- TRBJ2-3 TRBV7-2 TRBD2 CASSLTGLATVGGDTQYF TGTGCCAGCAGCTTAACGGGACTAGCGACGGTCGGGGGAGATACGCAGTATTTT
- TRBJ1-1 TRBV6-5 - CASSYMSIGGNTEAFF TGTGCCAGCAGTTATATGAGCATCGGGGGAAACACTGAAGCTTTCTTT
- TRBJ2-3 TRBV30 TRBD2 CAWSPTSGRADTQYF TGTGCCTGGAGTCCGACTAGCGGGAGAGCAGATACGCAGTATTTT
- TRBJ1-4 TRBV6-5 - CASSFNHRPQGEKLFF TGTGCCAGCAGTTTTAATCACAGGCCGCAGGGAGAAAAACTGTTTTTT
- TRBJ2-7 TRBV5-1 TRBD2 CASRREGSGIGEQYF TGCGCCAGCAGACGGGAAGGTAGCGGGATCGGCGAGCAGTACTTC
- TRBJ1-5 TRBV28 TRBD1 CASSWGQGSQPQHF TGTGCCAGCAGTTGGGGACAGGGCTCTCAGCCCCAGCATTTT
- TRBJ2-1 TRBV6-5 - CASRDPRYNEQFF TGTGCCAGCAGAGATCCTAGATACAATGAGCAGTTCTTC
- TRBJ1-1 TRBV4-1 - CASSQVLAGERADSENTEAFF TGCGCCAGCAGCCAAGTTTTAGCGGGAGAAAGGGCGGATTCGGAGAACACTGAAGCTTTCTTT
- TRBJ2-1 TRBV3-1/TRBV3-2 TRBD2 CASSQSDSGRRDNEQFF TGTGCCAGCAGCCAAAGTGATAGCGGGAGGCGTGACAATGAGCAGTTCTTC
- TRBJ2-5 TRBV15 - CATSRDGLANQETQYF TGTGCCACCAGCAGAGATGGGCTAGCGAACCAAGAGACCCAGTACTTC
- TRBJ2-3 TRBV6-5 - CASSRTDTQYF TGTGCCAGCAGCAGAACAGATACGCAGTATTTT
- TRBJ1-1 TRBV14 - CASSSYGQTTEAFF TGTGCCAGCAGCAGTTATGGACAGACCACTGAAGCTTTCTTT
- TRBJ1-2 TRBV14 - CASSQQAGTSSGYGYTF TGTGCCAGCAGCCAACAGGCGGGGACTTCTTCGGGCTATGGCTACACCTTC
- TRBJ2-1 TRBV4-2 - CASSPSRGDEQFF TGTGCCAGCAGCCCCAGCAGGGGCGATGAGCAGTTCTTC
- TRBJ2-2 TRBV9 TRBD1 CASSVPLTGGDTGELFF TGTGCCAGCAGCGTACCTCTGACAGGGGGCGACACCGGGGAGCTGTTTTTT
- TRBJ1-2 TRBV5-1 - CASSPGIYGYTF TGCGCCAGCAGCCCGGGGATATATGGCTACACCTTC
- TRBJ2-1 TRBV5-1 TRBD2 CASSLGLAGGQEQFF TGCGCCAGCAGCTTGGGGCTAGCGGGAGGACAGGAGCAGTTCTTC
few TRBJ2-3 TRBV3-1/TRBV3-2 - CASSPDRLANTDTQYF TGTGCCAGCAGCCCAGACCGCCTAGCGAACACAGATACGCAGTATTTT
- TRBJ1-2 TRBV18 TRBD1 CASLLGQGGYGYTF TGTGCCAGCTTACTGGGACAGGGAGGCTATGGCTACACCTTC
- TRBJ1-5 TRBV10-1 - CASSESGGQPQHF TGCGCCAGCAGTGAGTCGGGGGGTCAGCCCCAGCATTTT
once TRBJ1-1 TRBV3-1/TRBV3-2 - CASSPAGGNTEAFF TGTGCCAGCAGCCCCGCGGGAGGGAACACTGAAGCTTTCTTT
few TRBJ2-7 TRBV28 TRBD2 CASSPAGTSYEQYF TGTGCCAGCAGTCCCGCCGGGACTAGCTACGAGCAGTACTTC
- TRBJ2-3 TRBV11-2 TRBD2 CASSSRLAGASDTQYF TGTGCCAGCAGCTCCCGACTAGCGGGAGCCTCAGATACGCAGTATTTT
- TRBJ1-1 TRBV6-5 - CASRDSPNTEAFF TGTGCCAGCAGGGACAGTCCGAACACTGAAGCTTTCTTT
- TRBJ2-1 TRBV28 - CASRFTVTMETTGAVF TGTGCCAGCAGATTTACCGTGACGATGGAAACTACCGGCGCAGTCTTC
- TRBJ2-1 TRBV7-8 TRBD2 CASSSGRTGYNEQFF TGTGCCAGCAGCTCCGGGAGGACGGGTTACAATGAGCAGTTCTTC
once TRBJ2-2 TRBV18 - CASTTGNTGELFF TGTGCCAGCACGACAGGGAACACCGGGGAGCTGTTTTTT
- TRBJ2-3 TRBV27 - CASRGLGTDTQYF TGTGCCAGCAGAGGACTGGGGACAGATACGCAGTATTTT
- TRBJ1-1 TRBV3-1/TRBV3-2 TRBD1 CASSQDPGTGAFF TGTGCCAGCAGCCAAGATCCCGGGACAGGGGCTTTCTTT
- TRBJ1-3 TRBV3-1/TRBV3-2 - CASSQELTGGNTIYF TGTGCCAGCAGCCAAGAACTCACGGGGGGAAACACCATATATTTT
- TRBJ2-5 TRBV24-1 TRBD1 CATSARGTETQYF TGTGCCACAAGCGCCAGGGGGACGGAGACCCAGTACTTC
- TRBJ2-1 TRBV11-2 - CASSPGQIGGNEQFF TGTGCCAGCAGCCCGGGACAAATTGGAGGCAATGAGCAGTTCTTC
- TRBJ2-1 TRBV3-1/TRBV3-2 TRBD2 CASSSGLAQFTYNEQFF TGTGCCAGCAGCTCTGGACTAGCCCAATTTACATACAATGAGCAGTTCTTC
- TRBJ2-1 TRBV4-1 - CASSQDGGTGQFF TGCGCCAGCAGCCAAGACGGCGGGACGGGGCAGTTCTTC
once TRBJ2-1 TRBV6-4 TRBD2 CASNKSGTSRDEQFF TGTGCCAGCAATAAATCCGGGACTAGCAGAGATGAGCAGTTCTTC
- TRBJ2-7 TRBV27 - CASTLRGTGPYEQYF TGTGCCAGCACCCTTCGCGGGACGGGACCCTACGAGCAGTACTTC
- TRBJ1-2 TRBV6-1 - CASSESQGYGYTF TGTGCCAGCAGTGAAAGCCAGGGCTATGGCTACACCTTC
- TRBJ1-2 TRBV12-3/TRBV12-4 - CASSTAGNYGYTF TGTGCCAGCAGCACGGCCGGGAACTATGGCTACACCTTC
once TRBJ2-2 TRBV6-6 TRBD2 CASSLRRTSGNTGELFF TGTGCCAGCAGTCTCCGCAGGACTAGCGGAAACACCGGGGAGCTGTTTTTT
- TRBJ2-3 TRBV19 - CASRGGPRLRDTQYF TGTGCCAGTAGGGGGGGACCCCGACTTCGCGATACGCAGTATTTT
few TRBJ1-2 TRBV15 - CATSRDRRQLNYGYTF TGTGCCACCAGCAGAGATCGGAGGCAACTTAACTATGGCTACACCTTC
- TRBJ2-2 TRBV4-1 - CASSRGGTGELFF TGCGCCAGCAGCCGCGGAGGTACCGGGGAGCTGTTTTTT
- TRBJ2-1 TRBV13 - CASSLADSVRQFF TGTGCCAGCAGCTTAGCTGATAGTGTACGGCAGTTCTTC
- TRBJ1-5 TRBV28 - CASSLGRGNQPQHF TGTGCCAGCAGTTTGGGAAGGGGGAATCAGCCCCAGCATTTT
- TRBJ1-1 TRBV5-1 - CASSLSTGLNTEAFF TGCGCCAGCAGCTTGAGTACGGGATTGAACACTGAAGCTTTCTTT
few TRBJ1-2 TRBV15 - CATSRDSYYGYTF TGTGCCACCAGCAGGGACAGCTACTATGGCTACACCTTC